A single sample is the source of the 9 T cell receptor beta chains below, sequenced in a study of shared clonotypes between healthy human individuals. Libraries were prepared by immunoSEQ multiplex PCR; TCRdb keeps only in-frame clonotypes and omits some of them. The table records over 2 million clones, 90% to 95% of them present only once. Specimen: naive CD4+ T cells sorted from blood. Subset meaning: CD45RA+ positively selected. These receptors all stem from a man between 18 and 35 years old in good health.

This chain connects TRBV6-1 to TRBJ2-3; 7 bases align to TRBD1. Germline CDR1 and CDR2: MNHNS and SASEGT. The CDR3 totals 13 residues. V lost 8 bases to trimming and J lost 1 base; unmatched junction nucleotides: 3. The CDR3 coding sequence is TGTGCCAGCGACAGGGCTCGCACAGATACGCAGTATTTT. Encoded protein: CASDRARTDTQYF.

The chain has TRBV9 and TRBJ1-3; TRBD1 aligns across 9 bases. The CDR3 contains 17 residues. V was clipped by 3 bases and J by 4 bases; unmatched bases: 11. Germline V lookup: CDR1 SGDLS, CDR2 YYNGEE. The CDR3 coding sequence is TGTGCCAGCAGCGAAGCACCGGGACAGGGACCGGGAAACACCATATATTTT. Its protein is CASSEAPGQGPGNTIYF. Based on the CDR3 plus reference TRBV9 and TRBJ1-3, the full variable domain is DSGVTQTPKHLITATGQRVTLRCSPRSGDLSVYWYQQSLDQGLQFLIQYYNGEERAKGNILERFSAQQFPDLHSELNLSSLELGDSALYFCASSEAPGQGPGNTIYFGEGSWLTVV.

This rearrangement joins TRBV19 to TRBJ1-1; D uncertain. The V and J ends lost 6 bases and 5 bases respectively, with 19 bases between them. Germline assignment: CDR1 LNHDA and CDR2 SQIVND (reference sequence). The CDR3 is 15 residues long. This CDR3 reads CASRDAPPRSTEAFF. For the CDR3, the DNA is TGTGCCAGTAGGGACGCCCCCCCCCGGTCAACTGAAGCTTTCTTT.

The chain combines TRBV5-1 with TRBJ1-1; TRBD1 agrees at 7 bases. Germline CDR1 is SGHRS and CDR2 is YFSETQ. V shed 3 bases and J 1 base; nucleotides not matched to a gene: 3. This CDR3 contains 14 residues. CDR3 residues: CASSSYRGNTEAFF. CDR3 DNA sequence: TGCGCCAGCAGCTCCTACAGGGGGAACACTGAAGCTTTCTTT.

A word on this clone: The same CDR3 also results from other DNA sequences found in this sample. Here the CDR3 DNA reads TGTGCCAGCAGTGCGGACAGGGGATCCTACGAGCAGTACTTC. This encodes CASSADRGSYEQYF. The rearrangement uses TRBV2 and TRBJ2-7, with 9 bases aligning to TRBD1. Germline V gene sequence: CDR1 SNHLY, CDR2 FYNNEI. The CDR3 covers 14 residues. After removal of 4 bases from V and 1 base from J, the junction contained 2 bases not matched to a gene.

As for this clone: Different DNA sequences within this sample yield the same CDR3. This chain joins TRBV5-4 and TRBJ2-7; TRBD2 aligns across 10 bases. CDR1 is SGHNT, CDR2 YYREEE, per germline (reference sequence). The CDR3 extends over 13 amino acids. The V gene end was trimmed by 4 bases and the J gene end by 3 bases; junction bases not matched to a gene: 1. The CDR3 here is CASSRTSGYEQYF. DNA of the CDR3: TGTGCCAGCAGCCGGACTAGCGGCTACGAGCAGTACTTC.

The rearrangement uses TRBV19 and TRBJ1-2, with a possible D match to TRBD1 (5 bases). Between the trimmed V and J ends, which lost 6 bases and 4 bases, there was a span of 15 bases. Germline CDR1 LNHDA, CDR2 SQIVND (reference sequence). The CDR3 loop spans 14 amino acids. CDR3 sequence reads: CASSQGITPYGYTF. The DNA of the CDR3 is TGTGCCAGTAGCCAGGGTATTACCCCCTATGGCTACACCTTC.

This rearrangement joins TRBV7-8 to TRBJ1-1; D is unclear. With 0 bases removed from V and 0 bases from J, the gap between germline ends came to 5 bases. The CDR3 is 14 residues long. CDR1 is SGHVS and CDR2 is FQNEAQ in the germline V gene. Here the CDR3 reads CASSLAGLNTEAFF. Here the CDR3 DNA reads TGTGCCAGCAGCTTAGCGGGCCTGAACACTGAAGCTTTCTTT.

This clone has only one observation. The chain combines TRBV6-5 with TRBJ2-3; no definite D call. Deletions cut 6 bases from V and 5 bases from J, with 9 bases between. The CDR3 is made up of 12 amino acids. Germline CDR1 is MNHEY and CDR2 is SVGAGI. The CDR3 DNA reads TGTGCCAGCAGCCTACACGGAGATACGCAGTATTTT. Amino acids: CASSLHGDTQYF.